The clone carrying this T cell receptor (beta chain) was found a few times. The source of the sample is a study of T cells in Graves' hyperthyroidism and ophthalmopathy. Amplification of TCR beta CDR3 regions used RNA as the template. With the HTBI primer set, the TCR CDR3 went through a first round of RT-PCR. Using its own MiXCR run on the multiplex PCR reads, TCRdb lists one record per CDR3 protein. The data hold about 570,000 distinct CDR3 sequences, with 35% to 55% observed a single time. Per germline, CDR1 MNHEY and CDR2 SMNVEV (reference sequence). V was pared by 7 bases and J by 3 bases, with 18 bases between. This CDR3 spans 16 amino acids.

The source of this sequence is an adult woman with Graves' disease, either hyperthyroidism or ophthalmopathy (not recorded which). Material for sequencing was peripheral blood or thyroid tissue (not recorded which). The V and J genes are TRBV27 and TRBJ2-2, with no clear D. This CDR3 is CASNRAEKRDTGELFF. In nucleotides, the CDR3 is TGTGCCAGCAATAGGGCCGAAAAAAGGGACACCGGGGAGCTGTTTTTT.